This entry is about one TCR beta chain. Antigen specificity is unknown. A single heparinised draw of 95 to 150 mL on average was taken per donor. This sample is part of a study of beta chain features in type 1 diabetes. Study-level points and caveats: Among patients, naive, central memory and Treg TCRB repertoires appeared more similar than among healthy donors.

The CDR3 extends over 14 amino acids. With V trimmed by 7 bases and J by 0 bases, 2 bases remained unmatched. Germline V gene data show CDR1 as ENHRY and CDR2 as SYGVKD. What was sequenced were expressed TCRB transcripts, since all of the isolated RNA had been reverse transcribed. Clones were read by immunoSEQ multiplex PCR, and TCRdb kept only the in-frame ones, dropping some. The sample shows roughly 240,000 clones, 13% to 15% of them seen only once. The chain combines TRBV10-3 with TRBJ2-2; 7 nucleotides match TRBD1. The sequenced sample was naive CD4+ T cells from blood. This clonotype originated in a woman in her thirties or forties in good health. CDR3 in DNA: TGTGCCATCAAAGGGACAGCGAACACCGGGGAGCTGTTTTTT. It yields the protein CAIKGTANTGELFF.